The source of this T cell receptor beta chain is a study of beta chain features in type 1 diabetes. Study conclusions and caveats: When Type 1 diabetes patients were examined, their TCRB CDR3s proved moderately but significantly shorter in all four CD4+ subsets. Sequencing of cDNA might inflate the share of cells that strongly express TCR. Individuals with type 1 diabetes displayed fewer insertions and more deletions at VDJ junctions.

On this clone itself: Its antigen is not identified.

The length of the CDR3 is 14 residues. Trimming cost V 2 bases and J 5 bases, with 12 bases left between them. CDR1 is SGHRS and CDR2 is YFSETQ in the germline V gene. Of the isolated RNA, all was reverse transcribed, and so the sequenced material was expressed TCRB transcripts. Naive, central memory and regulatory T cell samples produced a mean of around 4 million reads. Data came from immunoSEQ multiplex PCR; TCRdb stores just in-frame clones and leaves some out. The repertoire holds around 150,000 clones, with under 13% as singletons. This receptor was taken from a man aged 30 to 45 with type 1 diabetes. Source material: central memory CD4+ T cells from blood. The chain employs TRBV5-1 and TRBJ2-3; D gene ambiguous. The CDR3 sequence is CASSFGGVEDTQYF. In DNA, the CDR3 is TGCGCCAGCAGCTTTGGCGGAGTAGAAGATACGCAGTATTTT. The complete variable domain, with remaining parts taken from reference TRBV5-1 and TRBJ2-3, reads KAGVTQTPRYLIKTRGQQVTLSCSPISGHRSVSWYQQTPGQGLQFLFEYFSETQRNKGNFPGRFSGRQFSNSRSEMNVSTLELGDSALYLCASSFGGVEDTQYFGPGTRLTVL.